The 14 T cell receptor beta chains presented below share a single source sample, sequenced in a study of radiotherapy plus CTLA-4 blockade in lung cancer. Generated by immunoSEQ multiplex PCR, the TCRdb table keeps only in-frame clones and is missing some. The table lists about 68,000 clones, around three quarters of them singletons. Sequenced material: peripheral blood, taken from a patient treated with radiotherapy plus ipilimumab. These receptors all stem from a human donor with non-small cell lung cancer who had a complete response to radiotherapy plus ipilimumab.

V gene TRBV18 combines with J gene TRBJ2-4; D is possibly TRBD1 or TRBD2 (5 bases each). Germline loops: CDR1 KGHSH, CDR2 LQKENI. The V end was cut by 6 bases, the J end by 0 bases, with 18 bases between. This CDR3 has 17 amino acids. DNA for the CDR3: TGTGCCAGCTCTACCGCCCCCAGGGACGGAGCCAAAAACATTCAGTACTTC. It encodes CASSTAPRDGAKNIQYF.

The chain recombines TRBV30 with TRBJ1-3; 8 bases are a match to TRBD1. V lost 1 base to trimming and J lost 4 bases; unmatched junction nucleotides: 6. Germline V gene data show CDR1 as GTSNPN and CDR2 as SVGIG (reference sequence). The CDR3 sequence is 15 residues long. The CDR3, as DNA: TGTGCCTGGAGTGGGACAGGGTTGGCGGGAAACACCATATATTTT. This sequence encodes CAWSGTGLAGNTIYF.

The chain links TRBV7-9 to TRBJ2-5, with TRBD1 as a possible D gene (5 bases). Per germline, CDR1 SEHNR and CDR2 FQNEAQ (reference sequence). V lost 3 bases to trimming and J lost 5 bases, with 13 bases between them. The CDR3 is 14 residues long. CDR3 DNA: TGTGCCAGCAGCTTTTCCCAGGGTCAGGAGACCCAGTACTTC. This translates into CASSFSQGQETQYF.

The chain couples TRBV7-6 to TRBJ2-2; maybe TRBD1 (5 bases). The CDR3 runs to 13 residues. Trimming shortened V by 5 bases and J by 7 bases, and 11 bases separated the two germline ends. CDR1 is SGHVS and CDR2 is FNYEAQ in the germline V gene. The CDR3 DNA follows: TGTGCCAGCAGCCCGCAGGGTGACGGGGAGCTGTTTTTT. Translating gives CASSPQGDGELFF.

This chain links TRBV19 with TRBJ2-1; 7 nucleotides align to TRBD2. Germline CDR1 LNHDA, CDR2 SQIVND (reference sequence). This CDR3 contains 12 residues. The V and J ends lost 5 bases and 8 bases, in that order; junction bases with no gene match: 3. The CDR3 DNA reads TGTGCCAGTAGTGTAGCGGGCTATGAGCAGTTCTTC. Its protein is CASSVAGYEQFF.

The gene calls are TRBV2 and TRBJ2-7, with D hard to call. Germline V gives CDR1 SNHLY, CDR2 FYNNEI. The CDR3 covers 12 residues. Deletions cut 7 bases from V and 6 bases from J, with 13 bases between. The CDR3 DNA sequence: TGTGCCAGCAAAACCAGGACGGGCGAGCAGTACGTC. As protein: CASKTRTGEQYV.

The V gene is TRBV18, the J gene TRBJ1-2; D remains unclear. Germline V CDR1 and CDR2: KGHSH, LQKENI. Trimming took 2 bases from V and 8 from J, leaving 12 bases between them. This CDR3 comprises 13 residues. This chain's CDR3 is CASSPIEAGGYTF. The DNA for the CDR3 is TGTGCCAGCTCACCAATTGAGGCGGGGGGCTACACCTTC. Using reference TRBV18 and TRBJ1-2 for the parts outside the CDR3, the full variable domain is NAGVMQNPRHLVRRRGQEARLRCSPMKGHSHVYWYRQLPEEGLKFMVYLQKENIIDESGMPKERFSAEFPKEGPSILRIQQVVRGDSAAYFCASSPIEAGGYTFGSGTRLTVV.

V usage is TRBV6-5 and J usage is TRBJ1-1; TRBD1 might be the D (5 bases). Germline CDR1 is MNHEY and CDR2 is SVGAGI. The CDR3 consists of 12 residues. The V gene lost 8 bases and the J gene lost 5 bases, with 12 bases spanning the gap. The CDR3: CASRSGRTEAFF. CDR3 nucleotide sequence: TGTGCCAGCCGGTCGGGGCGGACTGAAGCTTTCTTT.

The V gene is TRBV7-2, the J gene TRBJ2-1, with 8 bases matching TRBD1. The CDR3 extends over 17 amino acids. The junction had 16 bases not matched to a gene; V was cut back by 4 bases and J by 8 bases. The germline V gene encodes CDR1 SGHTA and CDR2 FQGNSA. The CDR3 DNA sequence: TGTGCCAGCAGCTCCGATGGGGCGGGACAGGCGAACGATGAGCAGTTCTTC. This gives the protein CASSSDGAGQANDEQFF.

CDR3 sequence reads: CASSQDSTGDLDGYTF. The CDR3 DNA is TGCGCCAGCAGCCAAGATTCGACAGGGGATCTGGATGGCTACACCTTC. V and J are TRBV4-3 and TRBJ1-2; 8 nucleotides match TRBD1. CDR3 size: 16 residues. The germline gives CDR1 LGHNA, CDR2 YSLEER. The V gene end was trimmed by 0 bases and the J gene end by 6 bases; junction bases not matched to a gene: 9.

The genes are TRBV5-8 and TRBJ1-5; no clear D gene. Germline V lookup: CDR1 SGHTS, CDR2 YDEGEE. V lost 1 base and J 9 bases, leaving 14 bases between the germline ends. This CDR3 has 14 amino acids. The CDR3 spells CASSLSTQATPQHF. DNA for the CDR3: TGTGCCAGCAGCTTGTCGACCCAGGCGACGCCCCAGCATTTT. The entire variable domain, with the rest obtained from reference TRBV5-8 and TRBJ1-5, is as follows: EAGVTQSPTHLIKTRGQQATLRCSPISGHTSVYWYQQALGLGLQFLLWYDEGEERNRGNFPPRFSGRQFPNYSSELNVNALELEDSALYLCASSLSTQATPQHFGDGTRLSIL.

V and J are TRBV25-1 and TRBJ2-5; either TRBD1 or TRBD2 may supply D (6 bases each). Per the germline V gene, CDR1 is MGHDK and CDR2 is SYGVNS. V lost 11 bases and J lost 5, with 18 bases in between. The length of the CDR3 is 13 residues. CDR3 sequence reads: CASRRGLVETQYF. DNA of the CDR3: TGTGCCTCCCGTCGGGGGCTCGTGGAGACCCAGTACTTC.

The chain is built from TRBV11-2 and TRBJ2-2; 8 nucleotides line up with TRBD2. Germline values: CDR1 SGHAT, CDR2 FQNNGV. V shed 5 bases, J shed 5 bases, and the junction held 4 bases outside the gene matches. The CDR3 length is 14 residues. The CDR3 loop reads CASSLGLVTGELFF. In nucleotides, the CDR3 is TGTGCCAGCAGCCTGGGACTAGTTACCGGGGAGCTGTTTTTT. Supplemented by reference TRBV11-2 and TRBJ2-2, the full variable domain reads EAGVAQSPRYKIIEKRQSVAFWCNPISGHATLYWYQQILGQGPKLLIQFQNNGVVDDSQLPKDRFSAERLKGVDSTLKIQPAKLEDSAVYLCASSLGLVTGELFFGEGSRLTVL.

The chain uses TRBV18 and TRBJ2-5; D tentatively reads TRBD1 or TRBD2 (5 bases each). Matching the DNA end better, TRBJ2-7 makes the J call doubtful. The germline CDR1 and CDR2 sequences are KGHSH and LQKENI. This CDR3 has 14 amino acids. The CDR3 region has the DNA TGTGCCAGCTCACCAGGGGGTTCCGCCTACGAGCAGTACTTC. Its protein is CASSPGGSAYEQYF.